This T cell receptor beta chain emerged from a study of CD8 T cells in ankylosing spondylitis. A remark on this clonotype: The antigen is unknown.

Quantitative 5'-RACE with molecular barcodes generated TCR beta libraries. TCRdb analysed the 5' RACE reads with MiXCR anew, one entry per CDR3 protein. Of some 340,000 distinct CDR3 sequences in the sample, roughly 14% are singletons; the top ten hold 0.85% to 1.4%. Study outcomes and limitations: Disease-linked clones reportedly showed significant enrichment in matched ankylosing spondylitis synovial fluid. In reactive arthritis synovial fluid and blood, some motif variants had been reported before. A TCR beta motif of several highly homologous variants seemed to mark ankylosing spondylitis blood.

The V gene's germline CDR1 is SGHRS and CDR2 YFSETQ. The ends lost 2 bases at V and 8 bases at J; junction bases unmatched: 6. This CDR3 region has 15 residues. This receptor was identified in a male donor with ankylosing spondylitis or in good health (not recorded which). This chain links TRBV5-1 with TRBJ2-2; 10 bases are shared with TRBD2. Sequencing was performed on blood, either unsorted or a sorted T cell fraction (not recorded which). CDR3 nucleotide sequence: TGCGCCAGCAGCTTTTGGACTAGCGGCGCGGGGGAGCTGTTTTTT. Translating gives CASSFWTSGAGELFF.